The clone carrying this TCR beta chain was seen once. Relative to the germline gene, one junction end is altered; a read error may explain this. This specimen belongs to a study of human thymus T cells. Per the germline V gene, CDR1 is MDHEN and CDR2 is SYDVKM. The length of the CDR3 is 14 residues. Using immunoSEQ multiplex PCR, the repertoire was profiled, and TCRdb retains in-frame clones only, with some absent. The table records about 50,000 clones, 85% to 95% of them present only once. Corrective surgery for congenital heart defects was being performed on the healthy Finnish infants who served as donors.

The sequence derives from a girl in the first two years of life with a congenital heart defect but otherwise immunologically healthy. The sample was blood. This chain links TRBV28 with TRBJ2-5, with D tentatively TRBD1 (6 bases). CDR3 DNA: TGTGCCAGCAGTTCAACCTACCCCCACAGGGTCGGCGACTTC. Translated, it gives CASSSTYPHRVGDF.